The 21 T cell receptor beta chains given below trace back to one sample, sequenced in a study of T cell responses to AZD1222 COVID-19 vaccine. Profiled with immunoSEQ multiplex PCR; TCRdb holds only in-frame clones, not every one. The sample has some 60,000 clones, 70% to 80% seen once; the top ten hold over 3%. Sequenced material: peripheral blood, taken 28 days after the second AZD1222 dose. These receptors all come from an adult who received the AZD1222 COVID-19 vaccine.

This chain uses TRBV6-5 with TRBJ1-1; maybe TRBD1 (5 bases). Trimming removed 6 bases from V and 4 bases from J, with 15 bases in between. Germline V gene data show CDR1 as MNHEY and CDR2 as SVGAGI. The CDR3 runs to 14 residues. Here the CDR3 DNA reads TGTGCCAGCAGGCCATTCGTGGGGGGCACTGAAGCTTTCTTT. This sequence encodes CASRPFVGGTEAFF.

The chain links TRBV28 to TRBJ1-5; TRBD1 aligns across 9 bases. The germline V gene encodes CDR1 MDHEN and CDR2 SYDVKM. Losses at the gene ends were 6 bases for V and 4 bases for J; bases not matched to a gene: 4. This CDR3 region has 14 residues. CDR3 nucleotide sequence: TGTGCCAGCAGCCCGGGGACAGGGAATCAGCCCCAGCATTTT. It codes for CASSPGTGNQPQHF.

The CDR3: CASSLGLVRGEQFF. In nucleotides, the CDR3 is TGTGCCAGCAGCTTGGGACTAGTCCGAGGTGAGCAGTTCTTC. The chain combines TRBV5-6 with TRBJ2-1; possible D gene TRBD2, 6 bases. V lost 0 bases and J lost 9, with 13 bases in between. CDR3 length equals 14 residues. The germline CDR1 and CDR2 sequences are SGHDT and YYEEEE.

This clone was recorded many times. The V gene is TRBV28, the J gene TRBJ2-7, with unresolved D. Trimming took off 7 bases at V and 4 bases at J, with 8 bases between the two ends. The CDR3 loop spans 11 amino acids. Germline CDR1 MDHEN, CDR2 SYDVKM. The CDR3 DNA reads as TGTGCCAGCACAAGCAGGTACGAGCAGTACTTC. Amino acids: CASTSRYEQYF.

The chain's CDR3 is CASSQVHGQFSYEQYF. CDR3 coding DNA: TGCGCCAGCAGCCAAGTCCACGGACAGTTCTCCTACGAGCAGTACTTC. The chain recombines TRBV4-1 with TRBJ2-7; D might be TRBD1 (6 bases). The V and J ends lost 1 base and 0 bases respectively, with 13 bases between them. This CDR3 spans 16 amino acids. The germline V gene has CDR1 MGHRA and CDR2 YSYEKL.

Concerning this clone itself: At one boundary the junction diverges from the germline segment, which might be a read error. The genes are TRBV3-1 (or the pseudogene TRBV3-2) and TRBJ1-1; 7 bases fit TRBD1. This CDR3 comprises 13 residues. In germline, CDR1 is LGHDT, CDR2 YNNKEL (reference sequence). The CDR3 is CASGQAGGTEAFF. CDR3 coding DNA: TGTGCCAGCGGCCAGGCAGGGGGAACTGAAGCTTTCTTT.

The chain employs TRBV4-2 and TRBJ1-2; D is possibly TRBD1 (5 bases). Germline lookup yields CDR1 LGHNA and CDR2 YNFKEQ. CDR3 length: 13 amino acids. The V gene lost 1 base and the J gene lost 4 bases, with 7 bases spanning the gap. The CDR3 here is CASSQGDSYGYTF. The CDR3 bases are TGTGCCAGCAGCCAAGGAGACAGCTATGGCTACACCTTC.

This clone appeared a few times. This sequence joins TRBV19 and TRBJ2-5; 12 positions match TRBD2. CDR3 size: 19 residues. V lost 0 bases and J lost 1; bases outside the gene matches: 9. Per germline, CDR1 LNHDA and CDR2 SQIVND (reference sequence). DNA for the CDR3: TGTGCCAGTAGTATAGATGGGCCTAGCGGGGGGGCTCTCCAAGAGACCCAGTACTTC. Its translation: CASSIDGPSGGALQETQYF.

CDR3 in amino acids: CASSLVRTGGSPLHF. Written as DNA, the CDR3 is TGTGCCAGCAGCTTAGTTCGGACAGGGGGTTCACCCCTCCACTTT. The chain couples TRBV7-6 to TRBJ1-6, with 10 positions matching TRBD1. J gave up 9 bases and V 1 base, and 3 bases lay outside the gene matches. The length of the CDR3 is 15 residues. The germline gives CDR1 SGHVS, CDR2 FNYEAQ.

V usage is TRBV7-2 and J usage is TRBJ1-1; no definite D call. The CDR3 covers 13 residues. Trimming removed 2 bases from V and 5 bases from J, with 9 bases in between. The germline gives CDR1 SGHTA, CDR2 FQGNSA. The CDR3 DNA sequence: TGTGCCAGCAGCTTATTTCCACGTACTGAAGCTTTCTTT. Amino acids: CASSLFPRTEAFF.

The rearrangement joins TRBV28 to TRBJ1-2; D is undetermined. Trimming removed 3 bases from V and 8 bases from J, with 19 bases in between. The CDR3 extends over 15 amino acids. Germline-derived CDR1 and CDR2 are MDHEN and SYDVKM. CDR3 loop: CASSLHGGYSLGYTF. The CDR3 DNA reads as TGTGCCAGCAGTTTGCACGGAGGATACTCGTTGGGCTACACCTTC.

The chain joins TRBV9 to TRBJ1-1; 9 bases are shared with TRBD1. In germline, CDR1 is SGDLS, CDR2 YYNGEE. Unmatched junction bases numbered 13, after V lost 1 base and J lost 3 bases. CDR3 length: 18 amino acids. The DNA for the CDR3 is TGTGCCAGCAGCGTATCCACGACAGGGGGTGGGAGGGACACTGAAGCTTTCTTT. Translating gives CASSVSTTGGGRDTEAFF.

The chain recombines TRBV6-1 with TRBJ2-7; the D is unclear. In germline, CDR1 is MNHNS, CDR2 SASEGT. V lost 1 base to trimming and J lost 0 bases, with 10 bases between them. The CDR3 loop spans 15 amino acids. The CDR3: CASSEGAASSYEQYF. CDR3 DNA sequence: TGTGCCAGCAGTGAAGGGGCCGCCAGCTCCTACGAGCAGTACTTC.

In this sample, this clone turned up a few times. CDR3: CAWSPTGTGKGYTF. For the CDR3, the DNA is TGTGCCTGGAGTCCCACCGGGACAGGGAAGGGCTACACCTTC. The gene calls are TRBV30 and TRBJ1-2; 9 bases match TRBD1. The junction had 9 bases not matched to a gene; V was cut back by 2 bases and J by 8 bases. Germline CDR1 reads GTSNPN; CDR2 reads SVGIG (reference sequence). CDR3 length equals 14 residues.

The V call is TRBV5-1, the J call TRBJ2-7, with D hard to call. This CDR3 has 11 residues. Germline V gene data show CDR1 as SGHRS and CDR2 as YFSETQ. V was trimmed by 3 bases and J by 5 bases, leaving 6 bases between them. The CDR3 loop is CASSSHNEQYF. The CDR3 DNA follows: TGCGCCAGCAGCTCGCACAACGAGCAGTACTTC. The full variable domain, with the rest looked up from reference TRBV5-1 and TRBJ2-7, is KAGVTQTPRYLIKTRGQQVTLSCSPISGHRSVSWYQQTPGQGLQFLFEYFSETQRNKGNFPGRFSGRQFSNSRSEMNVSTLELGDSALYLCASSSHNEQYFGPGTRLTVT.

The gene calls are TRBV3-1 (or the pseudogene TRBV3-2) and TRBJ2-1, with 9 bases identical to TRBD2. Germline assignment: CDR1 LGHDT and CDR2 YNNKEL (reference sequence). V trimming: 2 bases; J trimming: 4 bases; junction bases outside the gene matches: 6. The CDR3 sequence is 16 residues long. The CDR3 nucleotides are TGTGCCAGCAGCCAAATCCCAGCGGGGGGTTACAATGAGCAGTTCTTC. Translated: CASSQIPAGGYNEQFF.

The CDR3 nucleotides are TGTGCCAGCAGCGTTCAAACGGGTTACGAGCAGTACTTC. It specifies CASSVQTGYEQYF. This sequence joins TRBV4-2 and TRBJ2-7; D remains unclear. The CDR3 length is 13 residues. Germline V gives CDR1 LGHNA, CDR2 YNFKEQ. The ends were cut back, 5 bases at V and 4 bases at J, with 12 bases in the middle.

CDR3 loop: CASSPINSILAKNIQYF. For the CDR3, the DNA is TGTGCCAGCAGTCCCATTAATTCAATTCTAGCCAAAAACATTCAGTACTTC. The chain combines TRBV28 with TRBJ2-4; D call uncertain. This CDR3 spans 17 amino acids. The germline CDR1 and CDR2 sequences are MDHEN and SYDVKM. Trimming pared 5 bases from V and 0 bases from J, leaving 17 bases between.

CDR3 bases: TGTGCCACCAGTGATTCTGGGACAGCGTCGTACGAGCAGTACTTC. This encodes CATSDSGTASYEQYF. The chain is built from TRBV24-1 and TRBJ2-7; TRBD1 aligns across 7 bases. V shed 2 bases and J 4 bases; nucleotides not matched to a gene: 7. This CDR3 contains 15 residues. Germline CDR1 and CDR2: KGHDR and SFDVKD.

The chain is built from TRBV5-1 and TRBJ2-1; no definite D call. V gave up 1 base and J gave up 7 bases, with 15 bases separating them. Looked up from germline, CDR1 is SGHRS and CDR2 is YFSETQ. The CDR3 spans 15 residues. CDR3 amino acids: CASSLSATTTNEQFF. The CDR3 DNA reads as TGCGCCAGCAGCTTGTCAGCTACCACGACTAATGAGCAGTTCTTC.

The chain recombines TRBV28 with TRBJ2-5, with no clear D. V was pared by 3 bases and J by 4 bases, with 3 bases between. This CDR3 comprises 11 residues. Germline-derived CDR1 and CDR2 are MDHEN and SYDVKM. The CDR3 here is CASSFGETQYF. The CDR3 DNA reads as TGTGCCAGCAGTTTTGGAGAGACCCAGTACTTC. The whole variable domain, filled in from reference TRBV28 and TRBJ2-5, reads DVKVTQSSRYLVKRTGEKVFLECVQDMDHENMFWYRQDPGLGLRLIYFSYDVKMKEKGDIPEGYSVSREKKERFSLILESASTNQTSMYLCASSFGETQYFGPGTRLLVL.